This T cell receptor beta chain was found in a study of regulatory T cells in long-lasting Graves disease. Noted time point: newly diagnosed GD, antithyroid drugs for less than 3 months. PBMC RNA was the source of the TCR library. This clonotype was recorded at least ten times. For TCR beta, libraries came from iRepertoire HTBI primers and Arm-PCR of CDR3 regions. TCRdb redid the calling of the multiplex PCR reads with MiXCR, one entry per CDR3 protein. In the table there are over 500,000 distinct CDR3 sequences, approximately 15% of which are singletons. The data also belong to a second study, concerning T cells in Graves' hyperthyroidism and ophthalmopathy. That source adds: Thyroid ultrasound and orbital computed tomography, with clinical symptoms and serum thyroxine and TRAb, informed diagnoses. Most thyroid clonotypes expanded above 0.001 appeared in blood too.

Sequenced material: peripheral blood mononuclear cells (PBMCs), taken at new diagnosis, from a patient treated with antithyroid drugs. This TCR derives from a woman in her 30s with Graves disease.

The CDR3 sequence: CASRQGATGNTIYF. CDR3 nucleotide sequence: TGTGCCAGCAGACAGGGGGCGACTGGAAACACCATATATTTT. The gene calls are TRBV2 and TRBJ1-3; 9 nucleotides match TRBD1. Germline V lookup: CDR1 SNHLY, CDR2 FYNNEI. V lost 6 bases, J lost 2 bases, and 2 bases stayed unmatched. The CDR3 is 14 residues long. Based on the CDR3 plus reference TRBV2 and TRBJ1-3, the full variable domain is EPEVTQTPSHQVTQMGQEVILRCVPISNHLYFYWYRQILGQKVEFLVSFYNNEISEKSEIFDDQFSVERPDGSNFTLKIRSTKLEDSAMYFCASRQGATGNTIYFGEGSWLTVV.